The clone carrying this T cell receptor (beta chain) showed up many times. The antigen remains undetermined. The germline gives CDR1 SGHAT, CDR2 FQNNGV. Trimming cost V 5 bases and J 0 bases, with 15 bases left between them. The CDR3 is 16 residues long. MiXCR, run by TCRdb on the reads, gives a single entry per CDR3 protein. The sample records more than 500,000 distinct CDR3 sequences, approximately 17% being singletons. The data belong to a study of T cell repertoires in cytomegalovirus infection. General study findings and limits: CMV-specific HLA-C-restricted TCR beta clonotypes dominated the ex vivo response.

The chain links TRBV11-2 to TRBJ2-3; a weak D match, TRBD2 (6 bases). The source is a human donor in good health (CMV status not recorded). Some clones in this sample may be carry-over from other donors' samples. The sequencing input was CD8+ T cells from PBMCs. The CDR3 DNA follows: TGTGCCAGCAGCCCCTCCTTTGCGGGGAGCACAGATACGCAGTATTTT. Its translation is CASSPSFAGSTDTQYF.